The source of this T cell receptor (beta chain) is a study of a mutant IDH1 vaccine in newly diagnosed glioma. Sequencing used immunoSEQ multiplex PCR; TCRdb keeps in-frame clones, though not all of them. The sample includes about 40,000 clones, roughly nine tenths seen only once; the top ten take approximately 2.9%. Points from the study as a whole: Pseudoprogression apparently lacked any relation to changes in top peripheral T cell clonotypes.

Comment on this clone: What it recognizes is unknown.

Regarding time point: week 5, during vaccination. Doses comprised 300 ug of mutant IDH1 20-mer peptide each, plus topical imiquimod. The CDR3 is made up of 15 amino acids. V lost 6 bases, J lost 4 bases, and 7 bases stayed unmatched. Germline values: CDR1 SGHAT, CDR2 FQNNGV. Sequencing used PBMCs, obtained from a glioma patient whose treatment included an IDH1 peptide vaccine. This sequence joins TRBV11-2 and TRBJ2-5, with 11 positions matching TRBD1. This clonotype was obtained from a man aged 50 to 60 with glioma. The CDR3 DNA is TGTGCCAGCAGGACCGGACAGGGGGCATCAGAGACCCAGTACTTC. Its translation: CASRTGQGASETQYF.